This TCR beta chain was sequenced in a study of cytomegalovirus exposure and HLA in healthy donors. Findings and caveats of the study: The only immune exposure information that was available was CMV serostatus. Most TCR sequences were seen very rarely across donors, but some public TCRs occurred in many. Accounts indicate the classifier identified cytomegalovirus status with strong specificity and sensitivity.

As to this clone: Its antigen is not known.

Use of 60 Vbeta and 13 Jbeta primers characterized the PCR. TCRdb's table, derived via immunoSEQ multiplex PCR, lists solely in-frame clones and lacks some. The sample table includes under 130,000 clones. The CDR3 covers 15 residues. V gave up 1 base and J gave up 4 bases, with 13 bases separating them. CDR1 and CDR2 from the germline V gene are SGHNT and YYREEE (reference sequence). Sequenced: PBMCs. J is TRBJ2-3 and V is TRBV5-4; tentatively, D is TRBD2 (5 bases). The TCR was taken from a man in his fifties in good health and CMV-seronegative. CDR3 sequence (DNA): TGTGCCAGCAGCTTGAGAGGGTTTAGCGCAGATACGCAGTATTTT. Its protein is CASSLRGFSADTQYF.